Each of the 19 T cell receptor beta chains below was sequenced from the same sample in a study of T-cell memory formation after mild COVID-19 (dated by TCRdb to the early 2020s). The library was made by 5' RACE. The sequencing machine was an Illumina NovaSeq 6000. Using fastp at Q25 and MiXCR, TCRdb reprocessed the public reads and kept productive beta chains. Rows matching on CDR3 protein sequence are summarized as one entry with the most common DNA and genes. This sample comprises a few hundred thousand distinct CDR3 sequences, 15% of them detected only once. In total, the top ten clones hold approximately 20% of the sample. Sequenced sample: PBMCs or a T cell subset sorted from them (not recorded which). The source is a man aged 18 to 35 who had mild COVID-19 (a few samples of this study predate the infection). The sample titles of this study are shuffled in the database, so cell type and time point are left out; the donor was told from shared clones.

This chain links TRBV7-3 with TRBJ1-6, with 12 bases aligning to TRBD1. Germline V lookup: CDR1 SGHTA, CDR2 FQGTGA. The junction had 5 bases not matched to a gene; V was cut back by 5 bases and J by 9 bases. The CDR3 consists of 15 residues. CDR3 DNA sequence: TGTGCCAGCAGCCTCCGGGACAGGGGGCTTTCACCCCTCCACTTT. Translating gives CASSLRDRGLSPLHF.

The V call is TRBV5-1, the J call TRBJ1-1; D remains ambiguous. The CDR3 extends over 12 amino acids. With 5 bases removed from V and 1 base from J, the gap between germline ends came to 6 bases. Germline assignment: CDR1 SGHRS and CDR2 YFSETQ. CDR3 bases: TGCGCCAGCAGGGAGCAGAACACTGAAGCTTTCTTT. Its translation is CASREQNTEAFF.

The V gene is TRBV6-2 or TRBV6-3, the J gene TRBJ1-5, with a weak D call TRBD1 (6 bases). Germline CDR1 and CDR2: MNHEY and SVGEGT. This CDR3 has 14 amino acids. V lost 5 bases, J lost 7 bases, and 15 bases lay in between. The CDR3, as DNA: TGTGCCAGCAGTCAGACAGGACTAGTACAGCCCCAGCATTTT. It translates to CASSQTGLVQPQHF.

The chain joins TRBV7-2 to TRBJ2-1; D not certain. The CDR3 runs to 15 residues. Trimming stripped 1 base from V and 8 bases from J, with 15 bases between. Germline V gene lookup returns CDR1 SGHTA and CDR2 FQGNSA. The CDR3 coding sequence is TGTGCCAGCAGCTTAGAGCGCCCACTCGGACATGAGCAGTTCTTC. Translation: CASSLERPLGHEQFF.

V usage is TRBV5-6 and J usage is TRBJ2-7, with 12 bases matching TRBD2. Matching the DNA end better, TRBJ2-5 makes the J call doubtful. This CDR3 contains 16 residues. CDR1 and CDR2 (germline): SGHDT, YYEEEE. This CDR3 reads CASSPRLAGAGETQYF. CDR3 nucleotides: TGTGCCAGCAGCCCCAGACTAGCGGGGGCGGGGGAGACCCAGTACTTC.

The table lists this clonotype with many counts. The V and J genes are TRBV2 and TRBJ1-2; the D gene is possibly TRBD1 (6 bases). Trimming left V 5 bases short and J 0 bases short, with 16 bases between. Germline loops: CDR1 SNHLY, CDR2 FYNNEI. CDR3 length: 16 residues. The CDR3 nucleotides are TGTGCCAGCAGTCGGGAGGGGGATTTCGCTAACTATGGCTACACCTTC. Amino acid sequence: CASSREGDFANYGYTF.

The rearrangement links TRBV14 to TRBJ1-4; D gene uncertain. The CDR3 sequence is 12 residues long. Trimming stripped 3 bases from V and 8 bases from J, with 7 bases between. Germline V CDR1 and CDR2: SGHDN, FVKESK. In DNA form, the CDR3 reads TGTGCCAGCAGCCAGGGATTCGAAAAACTGTTTTTT. It codes for CASSQGFEKLFF.

This clonotype was observed a few times. The chain has TRBV5-1 and TRBJ2-1, with 7 bases identical to TRBD1. This CDR3 contains 15 residues. V lost 2 bases to trimming and J lost 4 bases; unmatched junction nucleotides: 6. CDR1 and CDR2 from the germline V gene are SGHRS and YFSETQ. The CDR3 DNA is TGCGCCAGCAGCTTAATGGGACAGCTATACAATGAGCAGTTCTTC. This translates into CASSLMGQLYNEQFF.

This clonotype was picked up many times. The V call is TRBV7-9, the J call TRBJ2-1; D may be TRBD1 or TRBD2 (5 bases each). Germline CDR1 and CDR2: SEHNR and FQNEAQ (reference sequence). Trimming took off 7 bases at V and 6 bases at J, with 25 bases between the two ends. The CDR3 loop spans 17 amino acids. DNA of the CDR3: TGTGCCAGCACCACCAACAGAGGGCCGGGGCCCCTCAATGAGCAGTTCTTC. Translation: CASTTNRGPGPLNEQFF.

This chain uses TRBV3-1 with TRBJ1-1, with a tentative D call TRBD1 (6 bases). Germline-derived CDR1 and CDR2 are LGHDT and YNNKEL (reference sequence). The V end lost 2 bases, the J end lost 6 bases, and 19 bases lay between the germline ends. This CDR3 comprises 16 residues. DNA of the CDR3: TGTGCCAGCAGCCAAAGGCCGCCCCAGGGGCTTGCTGAAGCTTTCTTT. As protein: CASSQRPPQGLAEAFF.

This clonotype occurred a few times. The chain employs TRBV15 and TRBJ2-5; either TRBD1 or TRBD2 may fit D (5 bases each). With 7 bases removed from V and 5 bases from J, the gap between germline ends came to 14 bases. Germline V gene sequence: CDR1 LNHNV, CDR2 YYDKDF (reference sequence). The CDR3 loop spans 13 amino acids. The CDR3 DNA follows: TGTGCCACCATAAGGACCTGGGGGGAGACCCAGTACTTC. Translating gives CATIRTWGETQYF.

The chain is built from TRBV3-1 and TRBJ2-3; 7 nucleotides match TRBD1. The CDR3 is 13 amino acids. In germline, CDR1 is LGHDT, CDR2 YNNKEL (reference sequence). The ends lost 3 bases at V and 5 bases at J; junction bases unmatched: 2. CDR3 loop: CASSQTGIDTQYF. The CDR3 nucleotides are TGTGCCAGCAGCCAGACAGGGATAGATACGCAGTATTTT.

V usage is TRBV9 and J usage is TRBJ2-5, with D tentatively TRBD1 (6 bases). V was clipped by 3 bases and J by 5 bases, with 17 bases between them. This CDR3 contains 15 residues. The V gene's germline CDR1 is SGDLS and CDR2 YYNGEE. Here the CDR3 reads CASSEGTGLGETQYF. CDR3 DNA sequence: TGTGCCAGCAGCGAGGGTACAGGGTTGGGGGAGACCCAGTACTTC.

This clonotype has at least ten counts. The chain is built from TRBV6-5 and TRBJ2-3, with 12 bases fitting TRBD1. From germline, CDR1 is MNHEY and CDR2 SVGAGI. There are 16 residues in the CDR3. V was clipped by 6 bases and J by 5 bases; unmatched bases: 9. The CDR3 is CASRSGTGGHGDTQYF. CDR3 bases: TGTGCCAGCAGGTCCGGGACAGGGGGCCATGGAGATACGCAGTATTTT.

The rearrangement joins TRBV5-1 to TRBJ2-3; TRBD2 matches 9 bases. V lost 1 base to trimming and J lost 0 bases; unmatched junction nucleotides: 12. CDR1 is SGHRS and CDR2 is YFSETQ in the germline V gene. This CDR3 is built from 19 residues. CDR3 DNA: TGCGCCAGCAGCTTGTCGGCTAGCGGGGATGGAGGAAGCACAGATACGCAGTATTTT. It translates to CASSLSASGDGGSTDTQYF.

This clonotype was detected ten times or more. The CDR3 sequence is CASSFGLGVYEQYV. For the CDR3, the DNA is TGTGCCAGCAGCTTTGGACTGGGGGTCTACGAGCAGTACGTC. The chain is built from TRBV5-5 and TRBJ2-7; D possibly matches TRBD1 or TRBD2 (5 bases each). There are 14 residues in the CDR3. Trimming shortened V by 2 bases and J by 3 bases, and 12 bases separated the two germline ends. In germline, CDR1 is SGHKS, CDR2 YYEKEE (reference sequence).

In this sample, this clonotype turned up a few times. V is TRBV6-5 and J is TRBJ2-1; 11 bases are shared with TRBD2. J gave up 7 bases and V 4 bases, and 6 bases lay outside the gene matches. The CDR3 has 15 amino acids. Germline loops: CDR1 MNHEY, CDR2 SVGAGI. DNA of the CDR3: TGTGCCAGCAGTTTAGCGGGGGGGCCGGGTAATGAGCAGTTCTTC. Amino acids: CASSLAGGPGNEQFF.

This clonotype was counted many times. J is TRBJ2-1 and V is TRBV14; 9 bases agree with TRBD2. CDR3 size: 15 residues. V was clipped by 8 bases and J by 8 bases; unmatched bases: 13. Germline assignment: CDR1 SGHDN and CDR2 FVKESK. The CDR3 region is CASGGTSYWGDEQFF. The CDR3 DNA is TGTGCCAGCGGAGGGACTAGCTATTGGGGCGATGAGCAGTTCTTC.

The J gene is TRBJ2-5, the V gene TRBV12-3 or TRBV12-4; TRBD2 matches 7 bases. This CDR3 comprises 14 residues. J gave up 5 bases and V 3 bases, and 6 bases lay outside the gene matches. DNA for the CDR3: TGTGCCAGCAGTTTCCGGCGGGGGAGTGAGACCCAGTACTTC. Residues: CASSFRRGSETQYF.